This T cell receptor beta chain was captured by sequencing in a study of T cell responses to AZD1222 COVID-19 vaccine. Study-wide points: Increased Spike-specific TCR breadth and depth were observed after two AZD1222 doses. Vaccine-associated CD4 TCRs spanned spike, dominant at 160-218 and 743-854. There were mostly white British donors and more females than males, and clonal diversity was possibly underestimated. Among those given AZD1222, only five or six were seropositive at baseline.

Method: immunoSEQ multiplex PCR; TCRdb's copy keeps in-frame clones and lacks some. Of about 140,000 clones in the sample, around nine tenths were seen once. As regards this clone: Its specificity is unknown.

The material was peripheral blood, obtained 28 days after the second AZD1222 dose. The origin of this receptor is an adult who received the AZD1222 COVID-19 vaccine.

Written as DNA, the CDR3 is TGCGCCAGCAGCTTGGGCAGGGCGAACACCGGGGAGCTGTTTTTT. Translating it yields CASSLGRANTGELFF. The V and J genes are TRBV5-1 and TRBJ2-2, with a tentative D call TRBD1 (5 bases). V gave up 0 bases and J gave up 0 bases, with 6 bases separating them. Germline V gives CDR1 SGHRS, CDR2 YFSETQ. This CDR3 comprises 15 residues.